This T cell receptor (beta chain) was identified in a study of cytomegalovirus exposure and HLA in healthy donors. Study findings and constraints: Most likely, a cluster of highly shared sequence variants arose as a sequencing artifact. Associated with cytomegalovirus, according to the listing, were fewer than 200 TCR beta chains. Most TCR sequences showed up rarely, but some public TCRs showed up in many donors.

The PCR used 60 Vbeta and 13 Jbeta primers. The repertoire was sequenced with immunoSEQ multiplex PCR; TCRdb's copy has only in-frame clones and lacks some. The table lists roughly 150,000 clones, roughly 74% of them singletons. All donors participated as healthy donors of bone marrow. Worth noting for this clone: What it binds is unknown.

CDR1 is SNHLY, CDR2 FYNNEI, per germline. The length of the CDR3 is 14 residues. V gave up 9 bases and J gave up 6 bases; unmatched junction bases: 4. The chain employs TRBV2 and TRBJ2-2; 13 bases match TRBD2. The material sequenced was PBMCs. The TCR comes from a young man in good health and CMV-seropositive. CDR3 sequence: CARKGLAGPGELFF. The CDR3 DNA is TGTGCCAGGAAGGGACTAGCGGGGCCCGGGGAGCTGTTTTTT.